This TCR beta chain is from a study of OX40 agonist ivuxolimab in advanced cancers. Across the study: Participants, 70% to 90% male, averaged about 56 years of age, ranging from roughly 20 to 79. Previous treatment with anti-PD-1, anti-PD-L1 or anti-CTLA-4 therapy was allowed; 40% had received some. Study results and caveats: On average, a greater number of expanded clones characterised CD8+ T cells relative to CD4+.

This table comes from immunoSEQ multiplex PCR, and its TCRdb copy is limited to in-frame clones, with some not included. The table includes about 58,000 clones, roughly four fifths detected once. Note on this clone: Its antigen is as yet unknown.

CDR1 is SGHTA and CDR2 is FQGNSA in the germline V gene. The CDR3 has 16 amino acids. V was trimmed by 0 bases and J by 3 bases, leaving 12 bases between them. The origin of this receptor is an adult with an advanced solid tumor such as melanoma, head and neck, liver or kidney cancer. This rearrangement joins TRBV7-2 to TRBJ2-1; TRBD1 or TRBD2 may be the D gene (5 bases each). This material consisted of CD4+ or CD8+ T cells sorted from blood, taken in a trial of the OX40 agonist ivuxolimab. CDR3 bases: TGTGCCAGCAGCTTAGCATCCGGGGCGGGCTACAATGAGCAGTTCTTC. It encodes CASSLASGAGYNEQFF.